The rows below give T cell receptor beta chains drawn from one sample of a study of T cells in localized non-small cell lung cancer. Assay used: immunoSEQ multiplex PCR; TCRdb lists only in-frame clones, some missing. The sample consists of roughly 36,000 clones, around 90% of them appearing once. The input for sequencing was PBMCs, taken before any cancer treatment. These receptors all stem from a man aged 40 to 70 with stage II lung adenocarcinoma. The CDR3 runs from the conserved cysteine through the conserved F or W. A D gene is named only where the DNA matches it firmly. The size entry is marked missing in some rows and otherwise reads once, few, many or a size class.

length,V,J,D,size,CDR3,DNA
15,TRBV7-2,TRBJ2-3,TRBD2,.,CASSLAAGDTDTQYF,TGTGCCAGCAGCCTAGCGGCCGGGGACACAGATACGCAGTATTTT
13,TRBV29-1,TRBJ1-1,TRBD1,.,CSVASGGFGEAFF,TGCAGCGTTGCCTCAGGGGGCTTCGGTGAAGCTTTCTTT
14,TRBV11-3,TRBJ2-1,.,.,CASSLTPAANEQFF,TGTGCCAGCAGCTTAACTCCAGCGGCAAATGAGCAGTTCTTC
15,TRBV10-3,TRBJ2-7,TRBD2,once,CAISSPTSGSYEQYF,TGTGCCATCAGCAGCCCGACTAGCGGGAGCTACGAGCAGTACTTC
17,TRBV10-2,TRBJ2-7,TRBD2,.,CASSPFWTSGTEYEQYF,TGCGCCAGCAGTCCATTTTGGACTAGCGGGACGGAGTACGAGCAGTACTTC
15,TRBV7-3,TRBJ1-4,.,.,CASSLTGSSDEKLFF,TGTGCCAGCAGCTTAACGGGTAGTAGCGATGAAAAACTGTTTTTT
16,TRBV4-1,TRBJ2-1,.,.,CASSQVDLVAYNEQFF,TGCGCCAGCAGCCAAGTAGACCTAGTGGCCTACAATGAGCAGTTCTTC
19,TRBV28,TRBJ1-2,.,.,CASSWRVQDRLPFNYGYTF,TGTGCCAGCAGTTGGCGAGTTCAGGACCGCTTACCCTTCAACTATGGCTACACCTTC
16,TRBV2,TRBJ2-1,TRBD2,once,CASSERFAGGPFEQFF,TGTGCCAGCAGTGAAAGATTTGCGGGAGGGCCTTTTGAGCAGTTCTTC
14,TRBV27,TRBJ2-5,.,.,CASSLRQNQETQYF,TGTGCCAGCAGTTTAAGACAGAACCAAGAGACCCAGTACTTC
14,TRBV7-3,TRBJ2-2,.,.,CASSWDPNTGELFF,TGTGCCAGCAGCTGGGACCCGAACACCGGGGAGCTGTTTTTT
13,TRBV11-2,TRBJ2-1,.,once,CASSLGSYNEQFF,TGTGCCAGCAGCTTAGGCTCGTACAATGAGCAGTTCTTC
13,TRBV18,TRBJ1-1,.,.,CASSRGKNTEAFF,TGTGCCAGCTCAAGGGGAAAGAACACTGAAGCTTTCTTT
15,TRBV29-1,TRBJ2-2,TRBD1,.,CSVAPGGGGTGELFF,TGCAGCGTCGCGCCAGGGGGCGGAGGCACCGGGGAGCTGTTTTTT
14,TRBV19,TRBJ1-1,.,.,CASSISGPNTEAFF,TGTGCCAGTAGTATTTCAGGGCCGAACACTGAAGCTTTCTTT
14,TRBV11-3,TRBJ2-1,.,once,CASSLGLMDNEQFF,TGTGCCAGCAGCTTAGGTCTAATGGACAATGAGCAGTTCTTC
14,TRBV5-6,TRBJ1-2,.,.,CASSGAQGWYGYTF,TGTGCCAGCAGCGGGGCACAGGGATGGTATGGCTACACCTTC
17,TRBV5-4,TRBJ2-1,TRBD2,.,CASSLVGLAGPGHEQFF,TGTGCCAGCAGCTTGGTAGGACTAGCGGGGCCCGGCCATGAGCAGTTCTTC
12,TRBV6-1,TRBJ1-6,.,.,CATLLNNSPLHF,TGTGCCACCCTGCTTAATAATTCACCCCTCCACTTT
17,TRBV27,TRBJ1-5,.,.,CASSPIFWRGEDQPQHF,TGTGCCAGCAGCCCCATTTTTTGGAGGGGTGAGGATCAGCCCCAGCATTTT
16,TRBV4-1,TRBJ2-2,TRBD1,.,CASSQEGGANTGELFF,TGCGCCAGCAGCCAAGAAGGGGGCGCGAACACCGGGGAGCTGTTTTTT
15,TRBV7-9,TRBJ1-5,TRBD1,.,CASSPGQNSNQPQHF,TGTGCCAGCAGCCCGGGACAGAATAGCAATCAGCCCCAGCATTTT
15,TRBV5-4,TRBJ2-1,TRBD2,.,CASSLGGSVDNEQFF,TGTGCCAGCAGCTTGGGCGGGAGTGTCGATAATGAGCAGTTCTTC
14,TRBV4-1,TRBJ1-5,TRBD1,.,CASSGTGGNQPQHF,TGCGCCAGCTCGGGGACAGGGGGCAATCAGCCCCAGCATTTT
15,TRBV28,TRBJ2-1,TRBD2,.,CASSRLAGDYNEQFF,TGTGCCAGCAGCAGACTAGCGGGAGATTACAATGAGCAGTTCTTC
15,TRBV4-2,TRBJ2-1,.,.,CASSQELPGHNEQFF,TGTGCCAGCAGCCAAGAACTTCCTGGCCACAATGAGCAGTTCTTC
17,TRBV7-9,TRBJ2-6,TRBD2,.,CASSPSGRATGANVLTF,TGTGCCAGCAGCCCAAGCGGGAGGGCCACTGGGGCCAACGTCCTGACTTTC
17,TRBV4-3,TRBJ2-1,TRBD2,.,CASSQELAGITYNEQFF,TGCGCCAGCAGCCAAGAATTAGCGGGAATCACCTACAATGAGCAGTTCTTC